These 5 T cell receptor beta chains came from one sample sequenced in a study of patients and donors after allogeneic stem cell transplantation. TCRdb processed the RT-PCR reads anew with MiXCR; each CDR3 protein has one entry. The profile shows 150,000 to 200,000 distinct CDR3 sequences, more than 20% of them singletons. Source material: blood, either unsorted or a sorted T cell fraction (not recorded which). The receptor source for this set is a human donor who was either an allogeneic HSCT recipient or a stem cell or donor lymphocyte infusion donor (not recorded which). It is not recorded whose cells these are; they may come from a transplant donor.

This chain uses TRBV6-5 with TRBJ2-3; 12 positions agree with TRBD2. The germline gives CDR1 MNHEY, CDR2 SVGAGI. V was clipped by 7 bases and J by 6 bases; unmatched bases: 11. The CDR3 has 16 residues. CDR3 loop: CASNPLAGGSRDTQYF. CDR3 in DNA: TGTGCCAGCAATCCACTAGCGGGGGGCTCCAGGGATACGCAGTATTTT.

Only a few counts were recorded for this clonotype. V usage is TRBV20-1 and J usage is TRBJ1-2; 7 bases align to TRBD1. Germline CDR1 DFQATT, CDR2 SNEGSKA (reference sequence). The CDR3 loop spans 13 amino acids. The trim removed 6 bases at V and 2 bases at J, leaving 6 bases unmatched. The CDR3 loop is CSATGTVNYGYTF. The CDR3 region has the DNA TGCAGTGCAACCGGGACAGTAAACTATGGCTACACCTTC.

This clonotype showed up many times. The rearrangement joins TRBV7-8 to TRBJ1-1; tentative D call: TRBD1 (6 bases). Trimming stripped 7 bases from V and 0 bases from J, with 15 bases between. The CDR3 is 15 residues long. CDR1 is SGHVS, CDR2 FQNEAQ, per germline. The CDR3: CASIRSDRLNTEAFF. The CDR3 DNA follows: TGTGCCAGCATCCGCTCGGACAGATTGAACACTGAAGCTTTCTTT.

The chain employs TRBV15 and TRBJ2-2; 8 positions agree with TRBD1. The J segment lost 2 bases and the V segment lost 0 bases, leaving 5 bases of the junction unmatched. This CDR3 is built from 17 residues. The germline V gene encodes CDR1 LNHNV and CDR2 YYDKDF (reference sequence). CDR3 sequence: CATSRDQGQVNTGELFF. DNA for the CDR3: TGTGCCACCAGCAGAGATCAGGGACAGGTTAACACCGGGGAGCTGTTTTTT.

The chain links TRBV7-9 to TRBJ2-2; 7 positions match TRBD1. Germline V gene lookup returns CDR1 SEHNR and CDR2 FQNEAQ (reference sequence). This CDR3 is built from 15 residues. V lost 5 bases to trimming and J lost 2 bases; unmatched junction nucleotides: 5. The CDR3 spells CASSATGSNTGELFF. The CDR3 bases are TGTGCCAGCAGCGCGACAGGGAGCAACACCGGGGAGCTGTTTTTT.